This TCR beta chain was found in a study of blood T cell repertoires in COVID-19. Study summary: Material from acute and convalescent COVID-19 was sourced from the United States, Italy and Spain. Sample material is recorded as cDNA or gDNA derived from T cells, B-cell-depleted T cells, or PBMCs.

In the authors' workflow: Reference gene primer amplification gave estimated nucleated cell counts. Data came from immunoSEQ multiplex PCR; TCRdb stores just in-frame clones and leaves some out. V and J calls and clone size are copied from that table; D and trimming were computed from the DNA. This table has approximately 65,000 clones, about 91% appearing once. V lost 4 bases, J lost 1 base, and 5 bases stayed unmatched. Germline assignment: CDR1 LNHDA and CDR2 SQIVND (reference sequence). The CDR3 loop spans 16 amino acids. This sequence joins TRBV19 and TRBJ2-4, with TRBD1 matching over 9 bases. The TCR sequence derives from a woman aged 45-60 years with active COVID-19. The sequenced sample consisted of peripheral blood. The DNA of the CDR3 is TGTGCCAGTAGTAAAATACAGGGGGCGGCCAAAAACATTCAGTACTTC. Translation: CASSKIQGAAKNIQYF.